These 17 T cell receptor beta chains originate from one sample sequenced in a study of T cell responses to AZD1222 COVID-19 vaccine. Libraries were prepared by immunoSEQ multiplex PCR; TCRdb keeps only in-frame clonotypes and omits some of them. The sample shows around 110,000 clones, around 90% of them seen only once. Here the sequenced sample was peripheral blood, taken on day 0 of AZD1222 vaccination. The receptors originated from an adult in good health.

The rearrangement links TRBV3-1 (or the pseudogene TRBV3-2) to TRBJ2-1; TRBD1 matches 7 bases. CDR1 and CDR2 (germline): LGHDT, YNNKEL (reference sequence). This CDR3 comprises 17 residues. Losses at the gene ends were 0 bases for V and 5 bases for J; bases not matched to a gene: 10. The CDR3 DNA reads TGTGCCAGCAGCCAAGACTTAGGGGGCTTCCAGAACAATGAGCAGTTCTTC. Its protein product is CASSQDLGGFQNNEQFF.

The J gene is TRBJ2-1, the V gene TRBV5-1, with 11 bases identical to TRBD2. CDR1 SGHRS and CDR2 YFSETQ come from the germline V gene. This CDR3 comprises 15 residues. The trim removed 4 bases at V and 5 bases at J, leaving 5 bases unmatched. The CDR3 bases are TGCGCCAGCAGCCTGACTAGCGGGATTAACAATGAGCAGTTCTTC. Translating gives CASSLTSGINNEQFF.

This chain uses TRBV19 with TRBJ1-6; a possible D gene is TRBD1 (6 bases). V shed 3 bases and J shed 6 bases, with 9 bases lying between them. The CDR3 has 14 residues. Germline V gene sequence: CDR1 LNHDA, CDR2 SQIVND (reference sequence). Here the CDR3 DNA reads TGTGCCAGTAGTATCGGACAGACTAATTCACCCCTCCACTTT. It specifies CASSIGQTNSPLHF.

This CDR3 reads CASSPTGWETQYF. DNA for the CDR3: TGTGCCAGCAGTCCCACGGGGTGGGAGACCCAGTACTTC. V usage is TRBV12-3 or TRBV12-4 and J usage is TRBJ2-5; D might be TRBD2 (5 bases). The CDR3 is 13 amino acids. The V gene lost 5 bases and the J gene lost 5 bases, with 12 bases spanning the gap.

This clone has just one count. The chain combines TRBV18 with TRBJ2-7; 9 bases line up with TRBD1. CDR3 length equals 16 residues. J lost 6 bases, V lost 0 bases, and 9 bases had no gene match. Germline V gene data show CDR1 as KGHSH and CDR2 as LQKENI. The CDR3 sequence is CASSPPLVTGGGEQYF. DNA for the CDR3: TGTGCCAGCTCACCACCTTTAGTGACAGGGGGAGGCGAGCAGTACTTC. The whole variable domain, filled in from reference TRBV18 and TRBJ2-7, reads NAGVMQNPRHLVRRRGQEARLRCSPMKGHSHVYWYRQLPEEGLKFMVYLQKENIIDESGMPKERFSAEFPKEGPSILRIQQVVRGDSAAYFCASSPPLVTGGGEQYFGPGTRLTVT.

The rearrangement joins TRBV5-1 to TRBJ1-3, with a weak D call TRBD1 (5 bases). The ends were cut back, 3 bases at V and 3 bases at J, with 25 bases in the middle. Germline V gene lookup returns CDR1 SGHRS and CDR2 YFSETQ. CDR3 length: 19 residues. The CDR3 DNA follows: TGCGCCAGCAGCTCCGGGACGGCACCCCGGAGGGTCTATGGAAACACCATATATTTT. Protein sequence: CASSSGTAPRRVYGNTIYF.

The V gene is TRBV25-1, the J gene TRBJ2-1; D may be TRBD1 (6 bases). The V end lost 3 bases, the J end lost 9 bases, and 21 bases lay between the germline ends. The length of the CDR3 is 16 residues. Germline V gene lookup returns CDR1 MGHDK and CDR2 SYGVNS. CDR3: CASSDLLTGESSEQFF. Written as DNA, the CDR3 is TGTGCCAGCAGTGATCTCTTGACAGGCGAAAGTAGTGAGCAGTTCTTC.

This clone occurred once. CDR3 nucleotides: TGTGCCTGGAGTGTAGGAGTAGGCTCAAAACTGTTTTTT. Residues: CAWSVGVGSKLFF. V usage is TRBV30 and J usage is TRBJ1-4; D is unresolved. The V gene's germline CDR1 is GTSNPN and CDR2 SVGIG (reference sequence). Trimming left V 0 bases short and J 10 bases short, with 12 bases between. The CDR3 is 13 amino acids.

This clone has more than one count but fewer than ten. In nucleotides, the CDR3 is TGTGCCAGCAGCTTAGGCTCCGGCTCCTACAATGAGCAGTTCTTC. The encoded protein is CASSLGSGSYNEQFF. The chain links TRBV11-3 to TRBJ2-1; D remains ambiguous. CDR3 length equals 15 residues. The germline gives CDR1 SGHNT, CDR2 YENEEA. The V end lost 1 base, the J end lost 0 bases, and 7 bases lay between the germline ends.

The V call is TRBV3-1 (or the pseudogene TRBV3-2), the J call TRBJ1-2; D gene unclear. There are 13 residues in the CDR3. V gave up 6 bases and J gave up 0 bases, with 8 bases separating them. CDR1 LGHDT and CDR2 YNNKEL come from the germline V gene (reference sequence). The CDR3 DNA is TGTGCCAGCAGACAACCACCTAACTATGGCTACACCTTC. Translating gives CASRQPPNYGYTF.

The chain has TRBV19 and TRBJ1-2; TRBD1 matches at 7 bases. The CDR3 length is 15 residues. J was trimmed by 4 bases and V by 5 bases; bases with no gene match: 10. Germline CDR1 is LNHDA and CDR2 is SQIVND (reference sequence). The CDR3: CASSVEGAIGYGYTF. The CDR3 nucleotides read TGTGCCAGTAGTGTGGAGGGGGCGATCGGCTATGGCTACACCTTC. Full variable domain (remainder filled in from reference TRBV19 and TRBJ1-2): DGGITQSPKYLFRKEGQNVTLSCEQNLNHDAMYWYRQDPGQGLRLIYYSQIVNDFQKGDIAEGYSVSREKKESFPLTVTSAQKNPTAFYLCASSVEGAIGYGYTFGSGTRLTVV.

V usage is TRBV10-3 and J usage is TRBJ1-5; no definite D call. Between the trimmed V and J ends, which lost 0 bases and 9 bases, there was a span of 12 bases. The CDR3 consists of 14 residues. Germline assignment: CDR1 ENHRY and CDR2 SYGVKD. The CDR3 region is CAISESSGNGPQHF. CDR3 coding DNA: TGTGCCATCAGTGAGTCGTCTGGGAATGGGCCCCAGCATTTT.

CDR3 amino acids: CASSLGASGGGQETQYF. The CDR3, as DNA: TGTGCCAGCAGCTTAGGAGCCTCGGGCGGGGGTCAAGAGACCCAGTACTTC. The gene calls are TRBV7-9 and TRBJ2-5, with 7 bases lining up with TRBD2. The V gene end was trimmed by 1 base and the J gene end by 2 bases; junction bases not matched to a gene: 10. Looked up from germline, CDR1 is SEHNR and CDR2 is FQNEAQ (reference sequence). The CDR3 length is 17 residues. The whole variable domain, filled in from reference TRBV7-9 and TRBJ2-5, reads DTGVSQNPRHKITKRGQNVTFRCDPISEHNRLYWYRQTLGQGPEFLTYFQNEAQLEKSRLLSDRFSAERPKGSFSTLEIQRTEQGDSAMYLCASSLGASGGGQETQYFGPGTRLLVL.

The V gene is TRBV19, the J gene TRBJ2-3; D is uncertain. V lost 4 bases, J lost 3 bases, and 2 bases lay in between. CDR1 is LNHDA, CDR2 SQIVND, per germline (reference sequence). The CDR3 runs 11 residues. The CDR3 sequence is CASSTTDTQYF. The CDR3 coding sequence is TGTGCCAGTAGTACAACAGATACGCAGTATTTT.

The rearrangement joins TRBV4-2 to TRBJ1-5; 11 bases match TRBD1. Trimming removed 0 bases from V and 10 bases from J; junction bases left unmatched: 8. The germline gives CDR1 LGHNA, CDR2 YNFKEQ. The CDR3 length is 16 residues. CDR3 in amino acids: CASSQEGQGDHRPQHF. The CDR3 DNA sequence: TGTGCCAGCAGCCAAGAGGGACAGGGGGACCATCGACCCCAGCATTTT.

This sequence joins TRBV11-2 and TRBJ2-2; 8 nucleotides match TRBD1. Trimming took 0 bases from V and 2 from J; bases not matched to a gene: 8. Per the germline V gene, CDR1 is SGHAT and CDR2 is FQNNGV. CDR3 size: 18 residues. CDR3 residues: CASSLDRTGRFNTGELFF. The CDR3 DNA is TGTGCCAGCAGCTTAGATAGGACAGGGAGGTTTAACACCGGGGAGCTGTTTTTT.

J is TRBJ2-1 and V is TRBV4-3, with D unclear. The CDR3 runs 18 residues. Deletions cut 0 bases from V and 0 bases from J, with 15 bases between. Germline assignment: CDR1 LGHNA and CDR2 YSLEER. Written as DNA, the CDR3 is TGCGCCAGCAGCCAAGATCTCACCGGCTTTAGCTCCTACAATGAGCAGTTCTTC. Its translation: CASSQDLTGFSSYNEQFF.